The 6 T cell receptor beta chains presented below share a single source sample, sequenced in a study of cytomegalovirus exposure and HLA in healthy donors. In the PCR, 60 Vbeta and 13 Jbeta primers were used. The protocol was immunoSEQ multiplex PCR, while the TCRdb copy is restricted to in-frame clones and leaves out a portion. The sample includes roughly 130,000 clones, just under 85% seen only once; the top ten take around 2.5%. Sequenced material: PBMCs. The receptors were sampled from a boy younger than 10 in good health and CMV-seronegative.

CDR3 DNA: TGTGCCAGCAGTGGTATCAGCTACGAGCAGTACTTC. Encoded protein: CASSGISYEQYF. The chain links TRBV6-1 to TRBJ2-7; D unclear. The CDR3 spans 12 residues. Germline CDR1 is MNHNS and CDR2 is SASEGT. V lost 4 bases and J 3 bases, leaving 7 bases between the germline ends.

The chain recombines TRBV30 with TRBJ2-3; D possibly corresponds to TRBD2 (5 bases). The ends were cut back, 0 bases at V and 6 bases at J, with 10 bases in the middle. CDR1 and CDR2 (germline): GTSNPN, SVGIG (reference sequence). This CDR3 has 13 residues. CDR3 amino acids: CAWSVLGSDTQYF. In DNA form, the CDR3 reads TGTGCCTGGAGTGTACTGGGGAGCGATACGCAGTATTTT.

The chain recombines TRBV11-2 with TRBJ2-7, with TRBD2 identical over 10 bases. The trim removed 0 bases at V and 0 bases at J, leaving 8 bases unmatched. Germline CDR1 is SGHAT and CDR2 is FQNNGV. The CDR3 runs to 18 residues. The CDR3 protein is CASSLEWMASGSSYEQYV. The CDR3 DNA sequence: TGTGCCAGCAGCTTAGAGTGGATGGCTAGCGGGAGCTCCTACGAGCAGTACGTC.

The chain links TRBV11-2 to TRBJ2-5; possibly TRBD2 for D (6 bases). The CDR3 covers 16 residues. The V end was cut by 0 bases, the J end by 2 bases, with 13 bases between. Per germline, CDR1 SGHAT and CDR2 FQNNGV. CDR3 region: CASSLERGTLQETQYF. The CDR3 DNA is TGTGCCAGCAGCTTAGAGCGGGGAACATTACAAGAGACCCAGTACTTC.

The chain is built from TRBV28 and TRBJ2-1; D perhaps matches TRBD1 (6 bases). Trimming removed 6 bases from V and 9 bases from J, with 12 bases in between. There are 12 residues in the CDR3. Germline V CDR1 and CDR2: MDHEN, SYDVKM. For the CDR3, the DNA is TGTGCCAGCAGGGAACAGGGCATTGAGCAGTTCTTC. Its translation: CASREQGIEQFF.

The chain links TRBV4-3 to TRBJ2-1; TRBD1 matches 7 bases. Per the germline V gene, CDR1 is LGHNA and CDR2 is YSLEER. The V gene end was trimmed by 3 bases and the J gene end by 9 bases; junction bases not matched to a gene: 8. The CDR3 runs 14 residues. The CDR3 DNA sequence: TGCGCCAGCAGCCATCTAGACAGGGCAGGTGAGCAGTTCTTC. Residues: CASSHLDRAGEQFF.